This T cell receptor (beta chain) stems from a study of T cells after yellow fever vaccination. Study observations and caveats: Abundant bulk-derived clonotypes could contaminate FACS-sorted repertoires.

TCRdb reanalysed the 5' RACE reads using MiXCR and keeps one entry per CDR3 protein. The repertoire holds 230,000 or so distinct CDR3 sequences, approximately 3.5% seen once, with around a fifth in the top ten. At least ten counts were recorded for this clonotype. The antigen remains undetermined. This CDR3 has 13 amino acids. Germline-derived CDR1 and CDR2 are SQVTM and ANQGSEA. Deletions cut 6 bases from V and 4 bases from J, with 15 bases between. The chain is built from TRBV29-1 and TRBJ2-5; tentative D call: TRBD1 (5 bases). The TCR was taken from a man aged 18-30 years who received the YFV17D yellow fever vaccine. The source material was PBMCs, sampled 15 days after the yellow fever booster vaccination. CDR3 residues: CSVLTGGAETQYF. DNA of the CDR3: TGCAGCGTCCTCACAGGTGGCGCAGAGACCCAGTACTTC.